This TCR beta chain was obtained from a study of somatic mutations in cytotoxic T cells in rheumatoid arthritis (dated 2017 in TCRdb). About the investigation overall: Patient peripheral blood (around 30 ml EDTA) was drawn right after diagnosis and before any treatment started. Some T-cell populations stained with V beta antibodies were sorted by flow on a FACSAria II or Sony SH800 to nearly 100% purity, with sorted V beta1+ cells additionally subjected to TCRB sequencing. Whether expanded CD8+ T-cell clones in untreated, newly diagnosed rheumatoid arthritis carry somatic mutations was the study question, and clonality was characterized with TCRB deep sequencing. TCRB deep sequencing was performed for more than 50 rheumatoid arthritis patients and around 22 healthy controls. Patient and control groups had essentially identical median ages. General findings and caveats noted by the study authors: The antigen targets of the expanded CD8+ clones were unknown, and absence from virus-specific databases did not rule out viral specificity. Rheumatoid arthritis patients and age-matched healthy controls did not significantly differ in CD8+ T-cell clonality. An increase of CD8+ clonality with age was seen in patients (Spearman r ~ 0.47) but not in healthy controls. The largest CD8+ clone made up more than 20% of CD8+ cells in about an eighth of the roughly 60 patients, and blood and synovial fluid shared several identical CD8+ TCRB sequences. The finding that TRBV07 was slightly underrepresented in patients was left unadjusted for multiple comparisons.

V is clipped by 2 bases and J by 7 bases, and the sequence between their germline boundaries is 17 bases long. From the cysteine up to the phenylalanine, the CDR3 has a length of 15 residues. Only the CDR3 part of the read is kept: 45 bases, read in frame from the first base. Via the germline V gene, CDR1 is MNHEY and CDR2 SVGAGI. Sequencing of TCRB CDR3 was done on genomic DNA with the immunoSEQ assay. On the authors' methods: Published virus-specific TCRB sequences were compared with patient CD8+ clones larger than 1%, and only a few matches were found. The analyses included only productive TCRB rearrangements. Defining a clone by its unique TCRB CDR3 sequence, the study calculated clonality as a productive clonality index derived from Shannon entropy. To calculate repertoire overlap between two samples, the template counts of each clone were considered relative to each sample's total templates. V-gene usage measured by flow cytometry correlated with TCRB sequencing V-gene usage, with a Spearman r of approximately 0.66. TCRdb provides this immuneACCESS table in a form limited to in-frame rearrangements. Some clones are lacking; in checked studies, under half of them reflect an unresolved V gene, and why the rest are absent is not known. That table gives V, J and clone size, and the DNA gave D and trimming. Across this sample there are tens of thousands of clones, with around four fifths seen only once. The top ten clonotypes cover 13% to 15% of the sample.

To note about this clone: Its antigen remains unidentified. Base-call qualities are not available, and no considerably larger clone is one nucleotide away.

Positive magnetic bead selection on an AutoMACS was used to isolate CD4+ and CD8+ cells, with flow cytometry used to check purity. A TCR V beta antibody panel was used in flow cytometry to screen first for clonal expansions, which were then characterized by TCRB deep sequencing of sorted CD8+ fractions. Peripheral blood mononuclear cells were obtained using density gradient separation with Ficoll-Paque PLUS. Nucleospin Tissue or Tissue XS kits were used to extract DNA from CD4-enriched, CD8-enriched or PBMC samples, and a Qubit 2.0 fluorometer was used for quantification. This receptor was obtained from an adult with rheumatoid arthritis. Sequenced material: CD8+ T cells sorted from blood. The chain is assembled from TRBV6-5 and TRBJ1-2; TRBD1 could be the D gene, as 5 bases match. The DNA is as follows: TGTGCCAGCAGTTACCGTGGGGACGGGTTACGTGGCTACACCTTC. This yields the protein CASSYRGDGLRGYTF.